These 17 T cell receptor beta chains share one sample of origin, sequenced in a study of cytomegalovirus exposure and HLA in healthy donors (dated by TCRdb to 2016 to 2017). Receptor libraries were prepared by the immunoSEQ multiplex PCR assay. For the multiplex PCR, a mixture combining 60 forward primers for TCR Vbeta segments and 13 reverse primers for TCR Jbeta segments was used. TCRdb took over this immuneACCESS table, retaining in-frame rearrangements with V and J assigned. Such tables are incomplete; in checked studies, under half of the missing clones stem from an unresolved V gene, and the remainder is unexplained. The sample table contains roughly 70,000 clones; only one count was recorded for around 78% of them. Around 6% of the sample rests with the top ten. Sequenced material: PBMCs. These receptors originate from a middle-aged man in good health and CMV-seronegative.

The genes are TRBV5-6 and TRBJ1-6; tentative D call: TRBD1 (5 bases). The CDR3 loop spans 16 amino acids. The V gene lost 0 bases and the J gene lost 10 bases, with 17 bases spanning the gap. Germline V gene sequence: CDR1 SGHDT, CDR2 YYEEEE. The CDR3 is CASSLAGGSGSSPLHF. CDR3 sequence (DNA): TGTGCCAGCAGCTTGGCCGGGGGGTCCGGTTCGTCACCCCTCCACTTT.

This clone was counted a single time. The rearrangement links TRBV11-2 to TRBJ1-2; possibly TRBD1 for D (5 bases). CDR1 and CDR2 from the germline V gene are SGHAT and FQNNGV. This CDR3 region has 13 residues. V dropped 0 bases and J dropped 7 bases, with 9 bases sitting between them. The CDR3 nucleotides are TGTGCCAGCAGCTTAGACCCTAGGGGTGGCTACACCTTC. It encodes CASSLDPRGGYTF.

V is TRBV30 and J is TRBJ1-1; 7 bases fit TRBD1. CDR3 size: 14 residues. V dropped 3 bases and J dropped 1; count of bases not matched to a gene: 5. In germline, CDR1 is GTSNPN, CDR2 SVGIG (reference sequence). This CDR3 reads CAWSLRTGNTEAFF. CDR3 nucleotide sequence: TGTGCCTGGAGCCTCCGGACAGGGAACACTGAAGCTTTCTTT.

This sequence joins TRBV2 and TRBJ2-7; perhaps TRBD1 as D (5 bases). The germline V gene has CDR1 SNHLY and CDR2 FYNNEI. CDR3 length: 14 residues. V dropped 4 bases and J dropped 5 bases, with 15 bases sitting between them. DNA of the CDR3: TGTGCCAGCAGTGCCCCGGCAGGGCGCAACGAGCAGTACTTC. It encodes CASSAPAGRNEQYF.

The CDR3 protein is CASRPDRVVRELFF. The CDR3 DNA reads TGTGCCAGCAGGCCCGACAGGGTTGTCCGGGAGCTGTTTTTT. This sequence joins TRBV27 and TRBJ2-2; TRBD1 matches 7 bases. Germline V gives CDR1 MNHEY, CDR2 SMNVEV (reference sequence). V trimming: 6 bases; J trimming: 9 bases; junction bases outside the gene matches: 10. The length of the CDR3 is 14 residues.

Worth noting for this clone: At the DNA level, this CDR3 is encoded by other sequences in the same sample as well. V and J are TRBV11-2 and TRBJ2-1, with 10 bases matching TRBD2. V trimming: 1 base; J trimming: 3 bases; junction bases outside the gene matches: 0. This CDR3 has 15 amino acids. CDR1 and CDR2 from the germline V gene are SGHAT and FQNNGV. The CDR3 DNA reads as TGTGCCAGCAGCTTAGGGACTAGCGGCTACAATGAGCAGTTCTTC. It yields the protein CASSLGTSGYNEQFF. Full variable domain (rest looked up from reference TRBV11-2 and TRBJ2-1): EAGVAQSPRYKIIEKRQSVAFWCNPISGHATLYWYQQILGQGPKLLIQFQNNGVVDDSQLPKDRFSAERLKGVDSTLKIQPAKLEDSAVYLCASSLGTSGYNEQFFGPGTRLTVL.

The chain joins TRBV6-5 to TRBJ1-1; no definite D call. The CDR3 length is 15 residues. CDR1 and CDR2 (germline): MNHEY, SVGAGI. Trimming removed 0 bases at V and 1 base at J, with 9 bases between. The CDR3: CASSYSRASNTEAFF. Here the CDR3 DNA reads TGTGCCAGCAGTTACTCTCGCGCTTCGAACACTGAAGCTTTCTTT.

This chain uses TRBV7-8 with TRBJ2-1; maybe TRBD2 (5 bases). The germline V and J ends were trimmed by 8 bases and 6 bases, with 20 bases remaining between them. The germline gives CDR1 SGHVS, CDR2 FQNEAQ. This CDR3 has 15 residues. The CDR3 loop reads CASSSLTDNSNEQFF. DNA for the CDR3: TGTGCCAGCTCTAGCCTTACGGATAATAGCAATGAGCAGTTCTTC.

This clone was observed a handful of times. The chain links TRBV6-6 to TRBJ2-7; D is ambiguous. Between the trimmed V and J ends, which lost 6 bases and 2 bases, there was a span of 8 bases. The CDR3 has 12 residues. Germline V gives CDR1 MNHNY, CDR2 SVGAGI (reference sequence). The CDR3 DNA follows: TGTGCCAGCAGCCCTGTCGCCTACGAGCAGTACTTC. As protein: CASSPVAYEQYF.

This chain links TRBV7-9 with TRBJ2-3; D perhaps matches TRBD1 (5 bases). The CDR3 totals 16 residues. Looked up from germline, CDR1 is SEHNR and CDR2 is FQNEAQ (reference sequence). V lost 3 bases, J lost 6 bases, and 19 bases lay in between. In DNA, the CDR3 is TGTGCCAGCAGCTTTTCTGGGGCTCGCAATCTGGATACGCAGTATTTT. Its translation is CASSFSGARNLDTQYF. The entire variable domain, with the rest obtained from reference TRBV7-9 and TRBJ2-3, is as follows: DTGVSQNPRHKITKRGQNVTFRCDPISEHNRLYWYRQTLGQGPEFLTYFQNEAQLEKSRLLSDRFSAERPKGSFSTLEIQRTEQGDSAMYLCASSFSGARNLDTQYFGPGTRLTVL.

The V gene is TRBV10-2, the J gene TRBJ2-3; 12 bases line up with TRBD2. V lost 4 bases and J lost 7; bases outside the gene matches: 9. The CDR3 covers 16 residues. Germline CDR1 WSHSY, CDR2 SAAADI. The CDR3 DNA follows: TGCGCCAGCAGTGTAGTTCTAGCGGGAGGGTTAAATACGCAGTATTTT. It yields the protein CASSVVLAGGLNTQYF.

The chain couples TRBV6-5 to TRBJ2-7, with 7 bases aligning to TRBD2. Germline V lookup: CDR1 MNHEY, CDR2 SVGAGI. With 7 bases clipped from V and 1 base from J, the junction kept 7 bases outside the gene matches. This CDR3 region has 14 residues. CDR3 nucleotide sequence: TGTGCCAGCACGAGGGACTACTCTTCCTACGAGCAGTACTTC. Translated: CASTRDYSSYEQYF.

The CDR3 coding sequence is TGTGCCTGGGGGGAGGGACAGGGAAACGAAAAACTGTTTTTT. Its translation is CAWGEGQGNEKLFF. The chain employs TRBV30 and TRBJ1-4, with TRBD1 matching over 9 bases. The germline V gene encodes CDR1 GTSNPN and CDR2 SVGIG (reference sequence). The CDR3 has 14 residues. Germline trimming cut 5 bases from V and 8 bases from J; bases unmatched to any gene: 9.

The chain carries TRBV13 and TRBJ2-5, with D hard to call. V was shortened by 3 bases and J by 4 bases, with 3 bases between the two germline ends. Germline values: CDR1 PRHDT, CDR2 FYEKMQ (reference sequence). This CDR3 is built from 11 residues. CDR3 in DNA: TGTGCCAGCAGCTTTAGAGAGACCCAGTACTTC. This sequence encodes CASSFRETQYF.

This clone was found a few times. The V call is TRBV6-5, the J call TRBJ1-1, with TRBD1 matching 7 bases. This CDR3 region has 12 residues. CDR1 and CDR2 from the germline V gene are MNHEY and SVGAGI. With 8 bases clipped from V and 11 bases from J, the junction kept 11 bases outside the gene matches. The CDR3 DNA follows: TGTGCCAGCCGGAGCAGGACAGGCTCGGCTTTCTTT. As protein: CASRSRTGSAFF.

The V call is TRBV5-4, the J call TRBJ1-2; 8 bases line up with TRBD1. This CDR3 has 15 amino acids. From germline, CDR1 is SGHNT and CDR2 YYREEE (reference sequence). V was clipped by 4 bases and J by 3 bases; unmatched bases: 8. DNA of the CDR3: TGTGCCAGCAGCAGAACGGACAGGGAGTACTATGGCTACACCTTC. The encoded protein is CASSRTDREYYGYTF.

The chain couples TRBV4-3 to TRBJ2-3, with 8 bases lining up with TRBD2. CDR3 length: 19 amino acids. CDR1 and CDR2 from the germline V gene are LGHNA and YSLEER. J gave up 4 bases and V 1 base, and 16 bases lay outside the gene matches. The CDR3, as DNA: TGCGCCAGCAGCCAAGGGGGGCTTCTATGGGCGGGAGGTTCAGATACGCAGTATTTT. Its translation is CASSQGGLLWAGGSDTQYF.